This T cell receptor (beta chain) was captured in a study of T cells in Graves' hyperthyroidism and ophthalmopathy. Study findings and constraints: Most expanded thyroid clonotypes above 0.001 also appeared in blood.

The sample holds a few counts of this clonotype. Antigen unknown. This CDR3 spans 12 amino acids. Germline CDR1 reads SGHRS; CDR2 reads YFSETQ. Trimming cost V 4 bases and J 7 bases, with 11 bases left between them. The TCR beta CDR3 regions underwent amplification using RNA transcripts as the source. The TCR CDR3 was amplified in a first-round RT-PCR using the HTBI primer set. TCRdb ran MiXCR on the multiplex PCR reads and lists one entry per CDR3 protein. The sample consists of some 560,000 distinct CDR3 sequences, approximately 15% of them appearing once. Diagnosis of hyperthyroidism was new in patients aged 18 to 65, and its duration was under 2 months.

The chain links TRBV5-1 to TRBJ1-2, with D perhaps matching TRBD1 (5 bases). The clonotype comes from a woman aged 25-40 years with Graves' hyperthyroidism. Source material: blood. The CDR3 protein is CASSLFTGGYTF. DNA for the CDR3: TGCGCCAGCAGCCTCTTCACAGGTGGCTACACCTTC.